The 20 T cell receptor beta chains below come from one sample, sequenced in a study of blood T cell repertoires in COVID-19. Sequencing was performed with immunoSEQ multiplex PCR; in TCRdb, only in-frame clones are kept and a portion is missing. This table holds 220,000 or so clones, about 90% found once. The sequencing sample was made of peripheral blood. These TCRs come from a man in his sixties with COVID-19, enrolled during active disease.

V and J are TRBV6-2 or TRBV6-3 and TRBJ1-3; D is possibly TRBD1 (5 bases). With 2 bases removed from V and 4 bases from J, the gap between germline ends came to 9 bases. Germline-derived CDR1 and CDR2 are MNHEY and SVGEGT. This CDR3 is 14 amino acids long. The CDR3 nucleotides read TGTGCCAGCAGTTACGGAGGGGTCGGAAACACCATATATTTT. It yields the protein CASSYGGVGNTIYF.

The chain joins TRBV2 to TRBJ2-5, with D maybe TRBD1 (7 bases). Germline-derived CDR1 and CDR2 are SNHLY and FYNNEI. The CDR3 runs to 15 residues. Between the trimmed V and J ends, which lost 1 base and 4 bases, there was a span of 13 bases. The chain's CDR3 is CASSEGQGGLETQYF. CDR3 nucleotides: TGTGCCAGCAGTGAAGGGCAGGGGGGACTAGAGACCCAGTACTTC.

The chain employs TRBV7-8 and TRBJ1-1, with D tentatively TRBD1 (5 bases). The V end lost 3 bases, the J end lost 1 base, and 6 bases lay between the germline ends. The CDR3 runs to 13 residues. Looked up from germline, CDR1 is SGHVS and CDR2 is FQNEAQ. The CDR3 spells CASSFRGNTEAFF. CDR3 bases: TGTGCCAGCAGCTTTAGGGGGAACACTGAAGCTTTCTTT.

This clone was seen once. Here the CDR3 reads CAGGTGGTDTQYF. For the CDR3, the DNA is TGTGCCGGCGGGACGGGGGGAACAGATACGCAGTATTTT. The chain combines TRBV28 with TRBJ2-3; TRBD2 aligns across 7 bases. Losses at the gene ends were 11 bases for V and 3 bases for J; bases not matched to a gene: 8. The CDR3 sequence is 13 residues long. CDR1 is MDHEN, CDR2 SYDVKM, per germline.

The rearrangement links TRBV5-4 to TRBJ1-1, with D possibly TRBD1 on 6 matching bases. Trimming left V 4 bases short and J 5 bases short, with 9 bases between. The CDR3 spans 12 residues. Germline CDR1 is SGHNT and CDR2 is YYREEE (reference sequence). The CDR3 DNA sequence: TGTGCCAGCAGCCCTAGGGGGACTGAAGCTTTCTTT. It is translated as CASSPRGTEAFF.

This clone was seen only a few times. The chain employs TRBV7-3 and TRBJ2-1; 8 nucleotides align to TRBD1. This CDR3 spans 14 amino acids. Germline V lookup: CDR1 SGHTA, CDR2 FQGTGA. V shed 7 bases and J 7 bases; nucleotides not matched to a gene: 9. The CDR3 is CASTPDREGNEQFF. CDR3 coding DNA: TGTGCCAGCACCCCGGACAGGGAAGGGAATGAGCAGTTCTTC.

The gene calls are TRBV5-4 and TRBJ2-7; 7 bases are shared with TRBD2. J lost 5 bases, V lost 4 bases, and 3 bases had no gene match. Germline-derived CDR1 and CDR2 are SGHNT and YYREEE (reference sequence). The CDR3 loop spans 12 amino acids. Here the CDR3 reads CASSPGGNEQYF. CDR3 in DNA: TGTGCCAGCAGCCCCGGGGGGAACGAGCAGTACTTC.

The chain combines TRBV30 with TRBJ1-5, with a tentative D call TRBD1 (6 bases). CDR1 is GTSNPN, CDR2 SVGIG, per germline (reference sequence). The V end was cut by 1 base, the J end by 6 bases, with 19 bases between. This CDR3 spans 16 amino acids. The chain's CDR3 is CAWSAFTGMHTQPQHF. CDR3 nucleotides: TGTGCCTGGAGTGCCTTTACAGGGATGCATACTCAGCCCCAGCATTTT.

This chain links TRBV11-2 with TRBJ2-7, with TRBD2 matching over 7 bases. Germline V lookup: CDR1 SGHAT, CDR2 FQNNGV. CDR3 length: 15 amino acids. V lost 1 base and J lost 4; bases outside the gene matches: 7. The chain's CDR3 is CASSLGSAGVYEQYF. DNA of the CDR3: TGTGCCAGCAGCTTAGGTTCGGCGGGAGTGTACGAGCAGTACTTC.

This chain joins TRBV6-5 and TRBJ1-3, with no clear D. Germline CDR1 and CDR2: MNHEY and SVGAGI. Deletions cut 8 bases from V and 8 bases from J, with 10 bases between. The CDR3 is 11 amino acids. The CDR3 reads CASGRGDTIYF. In nucleotides, the CDR3 is TGTGCCAGCGGAAGAGGAGACACCATATATTTT.

The chain couples TRBV28 to TRBJ2-7, with 11 bases identical to TRBD1. Per germline, CDR1 MDHEN and CDR2 SYDVKM. This CDR3 has 14 amino acids. Germline trimming cut 6 bases from V and 6 bases from J; bases unmatched to any gene: 7. CDR3 residues: CASRSGQGASEQYF. The DNA for the CDR3 is TGTGCCAGCAGGTCCGGACAGGGGGCAAGCGAGCAGTACTTC. Complete variable domain (other parts from reference TRBV28 and TRBJ2-7): DVKVTQSSRYLVKRTGEKVFLECVQDMDHENMFWYRQDPGLGLRLIYFSYDVKMKEKGDIPEGYSVSREKKERFSLILESASTNQTSMYLCASRSGQGASEQYFGPGTRLTVT.

The chain employs TRBV9 and TRBJ2-5, with D maybe TRBD2 (6 bases). CDR3 length equals 17 residues. From germline, CDR1 is SGDLS and CDR2 YYNGEE. V was shortened by 4 bases and J by 1 base, with 20 bases between the two germline ends. CDR3 sequence: CASSPLKGAGSQETQYF. CDR3 bases: TGTGCCAGCAGCCCTCTTAAAGGAGCCGGGAGCCAAGAGACCCAGTACTTC.

The chain couples TRBV5-1 to TRBJ1-1; D call uncertain. Trimming took 7 bases from V and 1 from J, leaving 14 bases between them. This CDR3 has 14 amino acids. Germline V CDR1 and CDR2: SGHRS, YFSETQ. CDR3 protein: CASGRVGQNTEAFF. CDR3 nucleotide sequence: TGCGCCAGCGGGAGGGTGGGCCAGAACACTGAAGCTTTCTTT. Filled out from reference TRBV5-1 and TRBJ1-1, the complete variable domain reads KAGVTQTPRYLIKTRGQQVTLSCSPISGHRSVSWYQQTPGQGLQFLFEYFSETQRNKGNFPGRFSGRQFSNSRSEMNVSTLELGDSALYLCASGRVGQNTEAFFGQGTRLTVV.

The chain uses TRBV30 and TRBJ1-1; 7 nucleotides align to TRBD1. CDR1 is GTSNPN, CDR2 SVGIG, per germline (reference sequence). This CDR3 contains 15 residues. V lost 0 bases to trimming and J lost 9 bases; unmatched junction nucleotides: 13. The CDR3 reads CAWSVQGLSPPQAFF. The CDR3 nucleotides read TGTGCCTGGAGTGTACAGGGGCTAAGTCCGCCGCAAGCTTTCTTT. Full variable domain (outside the CDR3, taken from reference TRBV30 and TRBJ1-1): SQTIHQWPATLVQPVGSPLSLECTVEGTSNPNLYWYRQAAGRGLQLLFYSVGIGQISSEVPQNLSASRPQDRQFILSSKKLLLSDSGFYLCAWSVQGLSPPQAFFGQGTRLTVV.

The chain carries TRBV4-2 and TRBJ2-3; D is perhaps TRBD1 (5 bases). V was pared by 1 base and J by 0 bases, with 14 bases between. Germline-derived CDR1 and CDR2 are LGHNA and YNFKEQ. The CDR3 totals 17 residues. The CDR3 protein is CASSQVFTGASTDTQYF. In nucleotides, the CDR3 is TGTGCCAGCAGCCAAGTATTCACAGGTGCTAGCACAGATACGCAGTATTTT.

V usage is TRBV9 and J usage is TRBJ1-2, with TRBD1 matching over 8 bases. Looked up from germline, CDR1 is SGDLS and CDR2 is YYNGEE. CDR3 length: 16 amino acids. Trimming took 1 base from V and 6 from J; bases not matched to a gene: 11. The CDR3, as DNA: TGTGCCAGCAGCGTAAGTGGGACAGGCTGGAACGATGGCTACACCTTC. Translated: CASSVSGTGWNDGYTF.

The chain is built from TRBV24-1 and TRBJ2-7; D is possibly TRBD2 (6 bases). CDR1 is KGHDR and CDR2 is SFDVKD in the germline V gene. The CDR3 extends over 15 amino acids. V was trimmed by 8 bases and J by 1 base, leaving 17 bases between them. DNA of the CDR3: TGTGCCACCATCCGGGGGATTGTCTGTTCCTACGAGCAGTACTTC. This encodes CATIRGIVCSYEQYF.

V gene TRBV19 combines with J gene TRBJ1-4; 10 bases match TRBD1. V was clipped by 5 bases and J by 7 bases; unmatched bases: 10. The CDR3 loop spans 16 amino acids. CDR1 is LNHDA and CDR2 is SQIVND in the germline V gene (reference sequence). In DNA, the CDR3 is TGTGCCAGTAGTCCCGCCCCCGGGACAGGGGCTGAAAAACTGTTTTTT. Residues: CASSPAPGTGAEKLFF.

The chain combines TRBV5-1 with TRBJ2-3; the match to TRBD1 covers 11 bases. This CDR3 region has 17 residues. V trimming: 3 bases; J trimming: 3 bases; junction bases outside the gene matches: 9. CDR1 and CDR2 from the germline V gene are SGHRS and YFSETQ. CDR3 in DNA: TGCGCCAGCAGCTCCACACCGGGACAGGGGGGAACAGATACGCAGTATTTT. The encoded protein is CASSSTPGQGGTDTQYF.

The chain links TRBV4-2 to TRBJ1-3; 8 bases are a match to TRBD1. There are 15 residues in the CDR3. Per germline, CDR1 LGHNA and CDR2 YNFKEQ. Trimming removed 1 base from V and 1 base from J; junction bases left unmatched: 0. The DNA of the CDR3 is TGTGCCAGCAGCCAAGGACAGGGGTCTGGAAACACCATATATTTT. This codes for CASSQGQGSGNTIYF.